This TCR beta chain was captured in a study of TIL therapy for anti-PD-1-resistant metastatic lung cancer. Regarding the study as a whole: Treatment-naive, never-smoker and oncogene-addicted patients were overrepresented in this highly selected cohort.

The length of the CDR3 is 16 residues. V shed 0 bases and J 8 bases; nucleotides not matched to a gene: 8. Germline CDR1 and CDR2: LNHDA and SQIVND (reference sequence). Notes on this clone: The antigen remains unidentified.

This was the immunoSEQ v3 assay. The protocol was immunoSEQ multiplex PCR, while the TCRdb copy is restricted to in-frame clones and leaves out a portion. The sample includes about 36,000 clones, less than 85% seen only once; the top ten take 4.5% to 6%. Time point in this sample: pre-treatment sample, taken before nivolumab and TIL therapy. The rearrangement links TRBV19 to TRBJ2-4; 9 bases are a match to TRBD1. The sequencing used blood, collected at baseline. This sequence was found in a person aged 25-85 years with non-small cell lung cancer. The CDR3 DNA is TGTGCCAGTAGTATAGATCGTTTGGGACAGGGAGACATTCAGTACTTC. It translates to CASSIDRLGQGDIQYF. The variable domain in full, completed from reference TRBV19 and TRBJ2-4, reads DGGITQSPKYLFRKEGQNVTLSCEQNLNHDAMYWYRQDPGQGLRLIYYSQIVNDFQKGDIAEGYSVSREKKESFPLTVTSAQKNPTAFYLCASSIDRLGQGDIQYFGAGTRLSVL.